This T cell receptor (beta chain) was identified during a study of blood T cell repertoires in COVID-19 (dated by TCRdb to about 2020). General notes on the study: The collaborator samples originated in the United States, Italy and Spain and spanned the acute and convalescent phases of COVID-19. HLA class I and class II types, where available, came from metadata supplied by the sample provider rather than from assay-based typing. Samples were obtained from the ongoing ImmuneRACE study (first 160 participants) and from about 1,300 subjects provided by 6 global collaborators. Subjects who had been exposed to COVID-19, were actively infected with it, or had recovered from it provided the deeply sampled blood TCRbeta repertoires that made up the dataset. A de-identified subject ID, COVID-19 status, age in years and sex were almost always included in the sample metadata. The material from the prospective study consisted of cDNA or gDNA derived from T cells, B-cell-depleted T cells, or PBMCs. The repertoires were made available in a free public database intended to serve as a resource for research on the immune response to SARS-CoV-2.

CDR1 and CDR2 were assigned from the germline V gene as SNHLY and FYNNEI. The junction shows trimming of 7 bases on V and 6 bases on J, and the gene matches do not reach 10 bases of it. The CDR3, cysteine through phenylalanine, is 15 amino acids long. CDR3 DNA is the only sequence kept; it has 45 bases, read in frame from the first base. TCRbeta CDR3 regions were amplified from genomic DNA using the immunoSEQ Assay, a bias-controlled multiplex PCR. On the study's bioinformatics: The number of nucleated cells in each sample was estimated by amplification of reference gene primers within the assay. To quantify the absolute abundance of each unique TCRbeta CDR3 rearrangement, sequence reads were collapsed and filtered. For each sample, productive Simpson clonality was calculated as the square root of Simpson's diversity index across productive rearrangements. The immuneACCESS repertoire file appears here via TCRdb, limited to in-frame rearrangements. These files lack a portion of the clones; in checked studies, under half of the deficit traces to unresolved V genes, and the cause of the others is not known. Clone size and the V and J calls come from that table; the DNA yielded D and trimming. The sample data list about 71,000 clones, and around nine tenths of these were observed just once. The ten top clones hold approximately 5% of the sample.

General findings and caveats noted by the study authors: The quantity of clinical and demographic metadata differed by source and by participant and was supplied without curation.

Turning to this clone: It lacks a known antigen. Base qualities are missing; no much larger clone stands one base away.

Each collaborating institution followed its own protocols to collect whole blood in K2EDTA tubes. For TCRbeta analysis, collaborators shipped samples as frozen whole blood, isolated PBMCs, or DNA extracted from either of those sample types. Rearrangement joined TRBV2 to TRBJ2-1; the junction holds 9 bases that match TRBD2. Sequencing was carried out using peripheral blood. The TCR was taken from a woman aged 18-29 years with acute or convalescent COVID-19. The nucleotide sequence is given as TGTGCCAGCACCCCTTCTGCGGGGGGGTCCAATGAGCAGTTCTTC. The encoded protein is CASTPSAGGSNEQFF.